The 25 T cell receptor beta chains given below trace back to one sample, sequenced in a study of blood T cell repertoires in COVID-19. Repertoires were generated with immunoSEQ multiplex PCR, while TCRdb's copy carries only in-frame clones and drops some. This table holds approximately 130,000 clones, 82% found once. What was sequenced was peripheral blood. The receptors derive from a human donor in a cohort sampled during active COVID-19.

This chain links TRBV3-1 (or the pseudogene TRBV3-2) with TRBJ2-5; 8 bases fit TRBD2. V was clipped by 0 bases and J by 2 bases; unmatched bases: 8. This CDR3 spans 17 amino acids. Germline lookup yields CDR1 LGHDT and CDR2 YNNKEL (reference sequence). The CDR3 protein is CASSQDWPAGAQETQYF. CDR3 nucleotides: TGTGCCAGCAGCCAAGATTGGCCAGCGGGGGCTCAAGAGACCCAGTACTTC.

The rearrangement uses TRBV6-6 and TRBJ1-2; perhaps TRBD1 as D (5 bases). Germline V gives CDR1 MNHNY, CDR2 SVGAGI (reference sequence). This CDR3 has 14 amino acids. Trimming cost V 2 bases and J 2 bases, with 9 bases left between them. For the CDR3, the DNA is TGTGCCAGCAGTTACGACAGTCTAAACTATGGCTACACCTTC. This gives the protein CASSYDSLNYGYTF.

The V and J genes are TRBV5-1 and TRBJ1-4; the D is unclear. Trimming stripped 0 bases from V and 7 bases from J, with 16 bases between. The CDR3 runs to 16 residues. The germline V gene encodes CDR1 SGHRS and CDR2 YFSETQ. DNA of the CDR3: TGCGCCAGCAGCTTGGCGGAGGGATCGGGTTCTGAAAAACTGTTTTTT. Residues: CASSLAEGSGSEKLFF. Full variable domain (missing parts from reference TRBV5-1 and TRBJ1-4): KAGVTQTPRYLIKTRGQQVTLSCSPISGHRSVSWYQQTPGQGLQFLFEYFSETQRNKGNFPGRFSGRQFSNSRSEMNVSTLELGDSALYLCASSLAEGSGSEKLFFGSGTQLSVL.

This clone was counted a few times. The V and J genes are TRBV6-6 and TRBJ1-2; 7 nucleotides align to TRBD1. V lost 6 bases, J lost 2 bases, and 3 bases stayed unmatched. CDR1 is MNHNY and CDR2 is SVGAGI in the germline V gene (reference sequence). This CDR3 comprises 13 residues. The CDR3 DNA is TGTGCCAGCAGCCCGGGACAGAACTATGGCTACACCTTC. Its translation is CASSPGQNYGYTF.

The J gene is TRBJ1-6, the V gene TRBV5-1; tentative D call: TRBD1 (5 bases). Trimming removed 2 bases at V and 11 bases at J, with 14 bases between. Per germline, CDR1 SGHRS and CDR2 YFSETQ. The CDR3 runs to 14 residues. The CDR3 bases are TGCGCCAGCAGCTTAGGCGGGACGTTGGCACCCCTCCACTTT. Amino acid sequence: CASSLGGTLAPLHF. Filled out from reference TRBV5-1 and TRBJ1-6, the complete variable domain reads KAGVTQTPRYLIKTRGQQVTLSCSPISGHRSVSWYQQTPGQGLQFLFEYFSETQRNKGNFPGRFSGRQFSNSRSEMNVSTLELGDSALYLCASSLGGTLAPLHFGNGTRLTVT.

This clone appeared a few times. The chain uses TRBV6-6 and TRBJ1-5, with D possibly being TRBD1 (5 bases). Trimming took off 8 bases at V and 4 bases at J, with 18 bases between the two ends. Germline CDR1 and CDR2: MNHNY and SVGAGI (reference sequence). This CDR3 contains 15 residues. This CDR3 is CASLLSQGDNQPQHF. CDR3 in DNA: TGTGCCAGCCTTCTCTCGCAGGGTGATAATCAGCCCCAGCATTTT.

The genes are TRBV28 and TRBJ2-1; D is ambiguous. Trimming shortened V by 6 bases and J by 7 bases, and 10 bases separated the two germline ends. Germline V gene lookup returns CDR1 MDHEN and CDR2 SYDVKM. CDR3 length: 12 residues. The CDR3 DNA sequence: TGTGCCAGCAGCCTTCCCGGGAATGAGCAGTTCTTC. As protein: CASSLPGNEQFF. Full variable domain (outside the CDR3, taken from reference TRBV28 and TRBJ2-1): DVKVTQSSRYLVKRTGEKVFLECVQDMDHENMFWYRQDPGLGLRLIYFSYDVKMKEKGDIPEGYSVSREKKERFSLILESASTNQTSMYLCASSLPGNEQFFGPGTRLTVL.

In this sample, this clone turned up many times. V is TRBV29-1 and J is TRBJ1-2, with D uncertain. V was shortened by 3 bases and J by 0 bases, with 8 bases between the two germline ends. CDR1 SQVTM and CDR2 ANQGSEA come from the germline V gene. The CDR3 is 13 residues long. The CDR3 sequence is CSVEHSTNYGYTF. The CDR3 nucleotides are TGCAGCGTTGAGCACAGTACTAACTATGGCTACACCTTC.

This clone was seen only once. The chain carries TRBV6-6 and TRBJ1-1; no definite D call. This CDR3 comprises 12 residues. Trimming took 6 bases from V and 8 from J, leaving 13 bases between them. Germline CDR1 MNHNY, CDR2 SVGAGI (reference sequence). Here the CDR3 reads CASRRINSEAFF. Here the CDR3 DNA reads TGTGCCAGCAGAAGAATTAACAGCGAAGCTTTCTTT.

In DNA form, the CDR3 reads TGTGCCAGCAGCGTCCAGGGGGCGCCGGACGAAAAACTGTTTTTT. This sequence encodes CASSVQGAPDEKLFF. The chain links TRBV7-9 to TRBJ1-4, with 8 bases fitting TRBD1. J lost 8 bases, V lost 5 bases, and 10 bases had no gene match. The CDR3 length is 15 residues. The germline V gene encodes CDR1 SEHNR and CDR2 FQNEAQ (reference sequence).

A few counts support this clone. The genes are TRBV11-1 and TRBJ2-5, with TRBD2 matching 9 bases. Germline CDR1 SGHAT, CDR2 FQDESV (reference sequence). There are 14 residues in the CDR3. After removal of 5 bases from V and 5 bases from J, the junction contained 6 bases not matched to a gene. The CDR3 spells CASSPGLAQETQYF. Here the CDR3 DNA reads TGTGCCAGCAGCCCCGGACTAGCGCAGGAGACCCAGTACTTC.

The rearrangement uses TRBV6-2 or TRBV6-3 and TRBJ1-6; 11 bases fit TRBD1. Trimming at V came to 2 bases and at J to 0 bases, leaving 6 bases not matched to a gene. Germline V gene data show CDR1 as MNHEY and CDR2 as SVGEGT. The CDR3 runs 19 residues. CDR3 amino acids: CASSYGTGGESSYNSPLHF. CDR3 nucleotide sequence: TGTGCCAGCAGTTACGGGACAGGGGGTGAGAGCTCCTATAATTCACCCCTCCACTTT.

The chain carries TRBV9 and TRBJ2-7, with 14 nucleotides matching TRBD2. From germline, CDR1 is SGDLS and CDR2 YYNGEE. The CDR3 extends over 15 amino acids. V lost 3 bases to trimming and J lost 7 bases; unmatched junction nucleotides: 6. CDR3 loop: CASSAGLAGVWEQYF. The CDR3 nucleotides are TGTGCCAGCAGCGCGGGACTAGCGGGGGTTTGGGAGCAGTACTTC.

The rearrangement joins TRBV18 to TRBJ2-5; 9 nucleotides match TRBD1. The CDR3 covers 15 residues. Losses at the gene ends were 4 bases for V and 0 bases for J; bases not matched to a gene: 3. The germline V gene encodes CDR1 KGHSH and CDR2 LQKENI. The CDR3 nucleotides read TGTGCCAGCTCACGGGACAGGGTTTACCAAGAGACCCAGTACTTC. Residues: CASSRDRVYQETQYF.

This clone showed up many times. The chain carries TRBV25-1 and TRBJ1-6, with 9 bases matching TRBD1. The V and J ends lost 3 bases and 7 bases, in that order; junction bases with no gene match: 4. The CDR3 extends over 15 amino acids. CDR1 MGHDK and CDR2 SYGVNS come from the germline V gene. CDR3 DNA: TGTGCCAGCAGTGATAGAGGACAGGGGAATTCACCCCTCCACTTT. This codes for CASSDRGQGNSPLHF.

This chain joins TRBV28 and TRBJ2-5; D may be TRBD2 (5 bases). There are 13 residues in the CDR3. Germline V gene sequence: CDR1 MDHEN, CDR2 SYDVKM. The V end lost 1 base, the J end lost 6 bases, and 9 bases lay between the germline ends. The CDR3 protein is CASSLSGVKTQYF. The CDR3 nucleotides are TGTGCCAGCAGTTTATCCGGGGTGAAGACCCAGTACTTC.

V is TRBV7-2 and J is TRBJ2-1; 7 bases are a match to TRBD2. There are 14 residues in the CDR3. Germline V gene sequence: CDR1 SGHTA, CDR2 FQGNSA. The junction had 5 bases not matched to a gene; V was cut back by 4 bases and J by 5 bases. CDR3 in amino acids: CASSWDYSDNEQFF. DNA for the CDR3: TGTGCCAGCAGCTGGGACTATTCCGACAATGAGCAGTTCTTC.

The chain has TRBV27 and TRBJ1-6; no clear D. The CDR3 covers 17 residues. V dropped 0 bases and J dropped 7 bases, with 16 bases sitting between them. CDR1 is MNHEY and CDR2 is SMNVEV in the germline V gene (reference sequence). Here the CDR3 reads CASSLSPGYRLNSPLHF. The CDR3 region has the DNA TGTGCCAGCAGTTTATCACCCGGGTACCGCCTGAATTCACCCCTCCACTTT.

This clone appeared a few times. This chain connects TRBV3-1 (or the pseudogene TRBV3-2) to TRBJ2-1; no firm D call. The CDR3 length is 12 residues. Germline assignment: CDR1 LGHDT and CDR2 YNNKEL (reference sequence). Trimming took off 2 bases at V and 7 bases at J, with 6 bases between the two ends. CDR3: CASSQNRNEQFF. DNA of the CDR3: TGTGCCAGCAGCCAAAATCGTAATGAGCAGTTCTTC.

V gene TRBV19 combines with J gene TRBJ1-4; D unclear. Germline-derived CDR1 and CDR2 are LNHDA and SQIVND (reference sequence). This CDR3 comprises 13 residues. Trimming left V 9 bases short and J 7 bases short, with 15 bases between. In DNA, the CDR3 is TGTGCCAGCACGCCGGGGTTCGGTGAAAAACTGTTTTTT. Encoded protein: CASTPGFGEKLFF.

This chain connects TRBV7-2 to TRBJ2-5; perhaps TRBD2 as D (5 bases). This CDR3 has 16 amino acids. V was pared by 1 base and J by 2 bases, with 14 bases between. The germline V gene has CDR1 SGHTA and CDR2 FQGNSA. The chain's CDR3 is CASSLEGLAAQETQYF. Written as DNA, the CDR3 is TGTGCCAGCAGCTTAGAAGGCCTAGCCGCGCAAGAGACCCAGTACTTC.

This clone was recorded at least ten times. V is TRBV6-5 and J is TRBJ1-3; D remains ambiguous. The CDR3 is made up of 14 amino acids. Deletions cut 7 bases from V and 4 bases from J, with 14 bases between. The germline gives CDR1 MNHEY, CDR2 SVGAGI. CDR3 residues: CASTVNSGGNTIYF. CDR3 in DNA: TGTGCCAGCACGGTCAACTCGGGAGGAAACACCATATATTTT.

The chain joins TRBV28 to TRBJ2-3; 9 bases agree with TRBD2. Germline V gene data show CDR1 as MDHEN and CDR2 as SYDVKM. The CDR3 extends over 16 amino acids. J gave up 10 bases and V 5 bases, and 16 bases lay outside the gene matches. The CDR3 region is CASSPPVGGGGSAQYF. In nucleotides, the CDR3 is TGTGCCAGCAGTCCCCCCGTGGGCGGGGGGGGCAGTGCGCAGTATTTT.

The rearrangement uses TRBV7-8 and TRBJ1-2; 9 bases agree with TRBD1. The V segment lost 5 bases and the J segment 0 bases; nucleotides outside the gene matches: 13. The CDR3 has 18 amino acids. Germline assignment: CDR1 SGHVS and CDR2 FQNEAQ. The CDR3 sequence: CASSIQIIQGAANYGYTF. The CDR3 DNA is TGTGCCAGCAGCATTCAGATCATACAGGGGGCAGCTAACTATGGCTACACCTTC.

V and J are TRBV19 and TRBJ2-2, with D maybe TRBD1 (5 bases). The ends were cut back, 7 bases at V and 0 bases at J, with 9 bases in the middle. The germline V gene encodes CDR1 LNHDA and CDR2 SQIVND (reference sequence). This CDR3 comprises 14 residues. The CDR3 DNA sequence: TGTGCCAGTAAGGACAACACGAACACCGGGGAGCTGTTTTTT. This sequence encodes CASKDNTNTGELFF.